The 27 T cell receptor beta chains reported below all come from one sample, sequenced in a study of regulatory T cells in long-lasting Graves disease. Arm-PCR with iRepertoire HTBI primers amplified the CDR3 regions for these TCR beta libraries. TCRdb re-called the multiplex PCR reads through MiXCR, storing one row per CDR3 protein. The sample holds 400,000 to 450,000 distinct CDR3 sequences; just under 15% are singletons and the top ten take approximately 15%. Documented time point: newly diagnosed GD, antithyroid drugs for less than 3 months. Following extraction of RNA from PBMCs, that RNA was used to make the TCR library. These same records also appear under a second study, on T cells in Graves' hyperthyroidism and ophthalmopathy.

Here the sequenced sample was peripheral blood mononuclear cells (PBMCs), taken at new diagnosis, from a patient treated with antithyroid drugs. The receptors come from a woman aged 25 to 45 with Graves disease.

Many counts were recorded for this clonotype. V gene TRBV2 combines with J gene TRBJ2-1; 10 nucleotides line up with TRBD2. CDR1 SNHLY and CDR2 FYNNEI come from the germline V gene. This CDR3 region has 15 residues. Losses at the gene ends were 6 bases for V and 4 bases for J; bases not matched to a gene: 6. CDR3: CASRLGLAVYNEQFF. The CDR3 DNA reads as TGTGCCAGCAGACTCGGACTAGCGGTTTACAATGAGCAGTTCTTC.

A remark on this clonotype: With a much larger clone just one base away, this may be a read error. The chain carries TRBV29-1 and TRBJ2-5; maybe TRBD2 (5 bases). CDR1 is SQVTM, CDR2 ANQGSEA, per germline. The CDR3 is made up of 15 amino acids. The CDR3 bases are TGCAGCGTTGATTTCGGGGTGGCTGTCCAAGGGACCCAGTACTTC. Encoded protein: CSVDFGVAVQGTQYF.

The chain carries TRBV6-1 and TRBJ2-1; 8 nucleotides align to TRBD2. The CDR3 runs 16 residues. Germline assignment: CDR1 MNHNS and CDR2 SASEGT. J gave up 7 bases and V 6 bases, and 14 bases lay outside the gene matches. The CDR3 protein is CASSPRNRAGVNEQFF. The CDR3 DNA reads TGTGCCAGCAGCCCACGGAATCGAGCGGGAGTAAATGAGCAGTTCTTC.

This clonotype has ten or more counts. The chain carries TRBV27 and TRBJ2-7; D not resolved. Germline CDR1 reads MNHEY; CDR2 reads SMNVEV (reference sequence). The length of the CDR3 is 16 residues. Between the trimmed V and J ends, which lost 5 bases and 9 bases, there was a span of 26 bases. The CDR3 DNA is TGTGCCAGCAGTACAATCCCGCAGGACCCCCCCACTGGGCAGTACTTC. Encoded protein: CASSTIPQDPPTGQYF.

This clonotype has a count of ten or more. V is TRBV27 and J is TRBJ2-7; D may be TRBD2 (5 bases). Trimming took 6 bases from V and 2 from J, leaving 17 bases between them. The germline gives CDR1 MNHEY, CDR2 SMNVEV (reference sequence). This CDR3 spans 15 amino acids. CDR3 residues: CASSPGIGVAYEQYF. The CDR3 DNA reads TGTGCCAGCAGCCCAGGTATCGGGGTGGCCTACGAGCAGTACTTC.

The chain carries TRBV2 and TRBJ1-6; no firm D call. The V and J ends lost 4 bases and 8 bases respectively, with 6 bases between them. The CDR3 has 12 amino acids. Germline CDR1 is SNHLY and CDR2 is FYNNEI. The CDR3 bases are TGTGCCAGCAGTGTATTGGATTCACCCCTCCACTTT. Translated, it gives CASSVLDSPLHF.

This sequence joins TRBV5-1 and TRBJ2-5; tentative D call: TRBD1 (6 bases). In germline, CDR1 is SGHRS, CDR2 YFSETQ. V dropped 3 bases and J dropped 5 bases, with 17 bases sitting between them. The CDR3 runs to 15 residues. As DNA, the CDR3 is TGCGCCAGCAGCTCGGCCCCGGACAGATCCGAGACCCAGTACTTC. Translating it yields CASSSAPDRSETQYF.

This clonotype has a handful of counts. As DNA, the CDR3 is TGTGCCACCAGTGACCCGGACAGGGGGTATTACAATGAGCAGTTCTTC. Its translation: CATSDPDRGYYNEQFF. J is TRBJ2-1 and V is TRBV24-1; 10 nucleotides match TRBD1. Germline-derived CDR1 and CDR2 are KGHDR and SFDVKD. With 4 bases clipped from V and 4 bases from J, the junction kept 6 bases outside the gene matches. CDR3 length: 16 amino acids.

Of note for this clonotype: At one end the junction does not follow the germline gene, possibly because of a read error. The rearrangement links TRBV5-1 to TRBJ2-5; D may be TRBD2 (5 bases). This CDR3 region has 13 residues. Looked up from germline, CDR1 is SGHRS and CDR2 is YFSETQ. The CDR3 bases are TGCGCCAGCAGCTTTCCTAGCCAAGGGACCCAGTACTTC. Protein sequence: CASSFPSQGTQYF.

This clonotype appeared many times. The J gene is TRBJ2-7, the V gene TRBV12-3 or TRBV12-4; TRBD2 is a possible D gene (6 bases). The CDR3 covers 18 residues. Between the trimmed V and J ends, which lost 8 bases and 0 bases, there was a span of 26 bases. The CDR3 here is CASVSEGAGARRSYEQYF. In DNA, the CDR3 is TGTGCCAGCGTCTCCGAGGGAGCGGGCGCAAGGCGCTCCTACGAGCAGTACTTC.

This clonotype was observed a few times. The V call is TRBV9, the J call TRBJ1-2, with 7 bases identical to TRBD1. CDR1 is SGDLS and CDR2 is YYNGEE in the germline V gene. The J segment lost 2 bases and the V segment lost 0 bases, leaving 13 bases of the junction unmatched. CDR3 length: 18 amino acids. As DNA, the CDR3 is TGTGCCAGCAGCGTAGCTACGACCACTGAGGGGGCGAACTATGGCTACACCTTC. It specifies CASSVATTTEGANYGYTF.

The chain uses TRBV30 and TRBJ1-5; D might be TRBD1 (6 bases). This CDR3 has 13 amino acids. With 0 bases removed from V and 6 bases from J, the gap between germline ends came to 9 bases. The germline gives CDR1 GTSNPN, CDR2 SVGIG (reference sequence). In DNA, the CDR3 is TGTGCCTGGAGTGTACAGGGAGGTCAGCCCCAGCATTTT. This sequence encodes CAWSVQGGQPQHF.

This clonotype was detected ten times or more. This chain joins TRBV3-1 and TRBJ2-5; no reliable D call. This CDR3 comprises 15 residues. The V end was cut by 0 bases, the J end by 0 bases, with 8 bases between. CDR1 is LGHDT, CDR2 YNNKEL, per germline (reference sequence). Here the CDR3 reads CASSQESWYQETQYF. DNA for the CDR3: TGTGCCAGCAGCCAAGAAAGCTGGTACCAAGAGACCCAGTACTTC.

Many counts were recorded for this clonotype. DNA of the CDR3: TGTGCCAGCAAGGAGGGGAAGGCTGGCTACACCTTC. This sequence encodes CASKEGKAGYTF. The rearrangement links TRBV28 to TRBJ1-2; D possibly corresponds to TRBD1 (5 bases). CDR3 length equals 12 residues. Germline loops: CDR1 MDHEN, CDR2 SYDVKM. Trimming removed 7 bases from V and 7 bases from J, with 13 bases in between.

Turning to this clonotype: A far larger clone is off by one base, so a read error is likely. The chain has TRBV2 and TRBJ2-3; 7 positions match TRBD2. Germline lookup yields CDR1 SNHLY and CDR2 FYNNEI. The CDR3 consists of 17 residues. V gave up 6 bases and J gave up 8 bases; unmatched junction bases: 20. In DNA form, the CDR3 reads TGTGCCAGCAGCTCCACAGCGGGGAGCGGGGTCCTGGGTACGCAGTATTTT. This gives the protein CASSSTAGSGVLGTQYF.

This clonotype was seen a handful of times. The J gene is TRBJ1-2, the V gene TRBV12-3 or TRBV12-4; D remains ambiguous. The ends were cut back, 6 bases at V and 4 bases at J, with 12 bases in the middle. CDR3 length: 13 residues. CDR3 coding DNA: TGTGCCAGCAGCACAAACGTGCTCTATGGCTACACCTTC. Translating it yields CASSTNVLYGYTF.

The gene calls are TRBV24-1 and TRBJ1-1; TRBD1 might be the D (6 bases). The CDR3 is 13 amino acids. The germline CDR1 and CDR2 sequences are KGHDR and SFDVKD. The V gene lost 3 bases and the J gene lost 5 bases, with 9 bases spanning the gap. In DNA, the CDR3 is TGTGCCACCAGTGATCCAGGGGAGACTGAAGCTTTCTTT. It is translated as CATSDPGETEAFF.

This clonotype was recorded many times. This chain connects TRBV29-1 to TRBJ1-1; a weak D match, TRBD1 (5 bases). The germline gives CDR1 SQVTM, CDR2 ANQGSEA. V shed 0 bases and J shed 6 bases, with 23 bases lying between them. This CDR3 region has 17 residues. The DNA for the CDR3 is TGCAGCGTTGAAGATCTTGGGGGGTTCTCCGAGGGCGCTGAAGCTTTCTTT. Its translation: CSVEDLGGFSEGAEAFF.

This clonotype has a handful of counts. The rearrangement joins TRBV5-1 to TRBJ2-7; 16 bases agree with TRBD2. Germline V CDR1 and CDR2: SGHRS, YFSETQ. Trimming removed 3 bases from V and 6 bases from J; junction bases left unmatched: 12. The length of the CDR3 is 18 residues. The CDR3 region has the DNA TGCGCCAGCAGCTCGGTTCCCGGGACTAGCGGGAGGGCCAGCGAGCAGTACTTC. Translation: CASSSVPGTSGRASEQYF.

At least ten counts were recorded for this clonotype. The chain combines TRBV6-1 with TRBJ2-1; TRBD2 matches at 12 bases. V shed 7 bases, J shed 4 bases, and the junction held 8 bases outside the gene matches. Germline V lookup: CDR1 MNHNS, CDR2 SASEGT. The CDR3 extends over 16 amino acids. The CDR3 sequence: CASIRLAGVKYNEQFF. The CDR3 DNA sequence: TGTGCCAGCATCCGACTAGCGGGAGTCAAATACAATGAGCAGTTCTTC.

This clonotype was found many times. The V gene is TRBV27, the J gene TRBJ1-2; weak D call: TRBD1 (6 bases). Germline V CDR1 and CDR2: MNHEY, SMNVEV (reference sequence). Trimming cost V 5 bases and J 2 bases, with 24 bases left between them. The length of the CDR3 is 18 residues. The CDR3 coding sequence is TGTGCCAGCAGTCCCGCCCTGGACCCTGGACAGCAAAACTATGGCTACACCTTC. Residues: CASSPALDPGQQNYGYTF.

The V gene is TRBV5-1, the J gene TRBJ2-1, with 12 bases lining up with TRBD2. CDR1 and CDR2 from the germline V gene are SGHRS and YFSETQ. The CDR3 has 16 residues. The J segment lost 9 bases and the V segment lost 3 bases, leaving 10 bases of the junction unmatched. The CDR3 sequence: CASSSLASGRASEQFF. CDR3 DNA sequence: TGCGCCAGCAGCTCCCTGGCTAGCGGGAGGGCCAGTGAGCAGTTCTTC.

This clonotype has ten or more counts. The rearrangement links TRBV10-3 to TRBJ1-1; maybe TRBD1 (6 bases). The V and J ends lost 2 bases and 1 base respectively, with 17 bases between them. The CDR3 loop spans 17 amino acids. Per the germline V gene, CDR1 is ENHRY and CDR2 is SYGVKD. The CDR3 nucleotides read TGTGCCATCAGTGAGGGGGTGCAGGGGCCCCGGAACACTGAAGCTTTCTTT. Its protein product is CAISEGVQGPRNTEAFF.

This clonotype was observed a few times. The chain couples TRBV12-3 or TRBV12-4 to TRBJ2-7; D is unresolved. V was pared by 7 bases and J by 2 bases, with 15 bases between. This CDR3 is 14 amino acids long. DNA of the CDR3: TGTGCCAGCACCAATGCTGCTTCCCCCTACGAGCAGTACTTC. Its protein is CASTNAASPYEQYF.

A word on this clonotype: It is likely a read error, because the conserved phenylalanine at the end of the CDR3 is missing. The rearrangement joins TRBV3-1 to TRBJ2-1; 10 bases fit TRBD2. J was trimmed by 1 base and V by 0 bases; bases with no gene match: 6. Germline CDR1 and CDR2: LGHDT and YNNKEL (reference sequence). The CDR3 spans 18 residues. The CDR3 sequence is CASSQDTGLARSYNEQFL. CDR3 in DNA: TGTGCCAGCAGCCAAGATACGGGACTAGCGCGTTCCTACAATGAGCAGTTCCTC.

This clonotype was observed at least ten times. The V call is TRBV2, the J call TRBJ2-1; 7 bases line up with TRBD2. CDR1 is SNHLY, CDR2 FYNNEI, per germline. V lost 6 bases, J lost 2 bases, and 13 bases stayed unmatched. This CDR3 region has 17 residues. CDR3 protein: CASSGAIAGVTYNEQFF. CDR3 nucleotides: TGTGCCAGCAGCGGAGCTATTGCGGGAGTAACCTACAATGAGCAGTTCTTC.

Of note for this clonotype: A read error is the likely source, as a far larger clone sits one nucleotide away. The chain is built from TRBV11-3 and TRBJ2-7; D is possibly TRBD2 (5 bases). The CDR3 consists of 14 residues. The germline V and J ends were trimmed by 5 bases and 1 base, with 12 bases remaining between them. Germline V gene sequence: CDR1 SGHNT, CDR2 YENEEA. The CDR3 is CASSPNRRSYEQYF. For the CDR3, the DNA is TGTGCCAGCAGCCCCAATCGGAGGTCCTACGAGCAGTACTTC.